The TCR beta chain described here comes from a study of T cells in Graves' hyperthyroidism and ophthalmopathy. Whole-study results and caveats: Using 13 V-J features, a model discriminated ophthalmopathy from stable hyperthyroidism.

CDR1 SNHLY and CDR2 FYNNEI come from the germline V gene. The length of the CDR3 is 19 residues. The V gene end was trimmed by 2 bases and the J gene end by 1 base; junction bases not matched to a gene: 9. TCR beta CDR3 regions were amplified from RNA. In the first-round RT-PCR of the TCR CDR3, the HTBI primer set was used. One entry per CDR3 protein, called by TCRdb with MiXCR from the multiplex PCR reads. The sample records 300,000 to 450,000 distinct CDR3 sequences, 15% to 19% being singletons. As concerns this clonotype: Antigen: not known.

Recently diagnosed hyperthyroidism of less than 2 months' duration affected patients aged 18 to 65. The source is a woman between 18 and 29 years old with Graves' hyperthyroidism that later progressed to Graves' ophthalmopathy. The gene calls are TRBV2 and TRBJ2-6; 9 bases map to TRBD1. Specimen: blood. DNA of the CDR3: TGTGCCAGCAGTGAAAGGTTAGGGACAGGGCTTTCTGGGGCCAACGTCCTGACTTTC. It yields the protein CASSERLGTGLSGANVLTF.